These T cell receptor beta chains were read from a single sample in a study of Ad26.COV2.S vaccination and SARS-CoV-2 variants. Sequencing used immunoSEQ multiplex PCR; TCRdb keeps in-frame clones, though not all of them. The sample has under 250,000 clones, approximately 88% seen once. Sequenced here: peripheral blood, sampled in a trial of Ad26.COV2.S vaccine versus placebo. These receptor sequences come from a person aged 18-60 years who received the Ad26.COV2.S COVID-19 vaccine or a placebo. CDR3s include the opening cysteine and the closing phenylalanine or tryptophan. D genes are given only for firm matches. Size is stated for part of the rows, as once, few or many counts, or as a class when the clone is expanded.

D: -
V: TRBV5-1
size: -
J: TRBJ1-3
DNA: TGCGCCAGCAGCTTCACAGGGCCCCTTCCTGGAAACACCATATATTTT
CDR3: CASSFTGPLPGNTIYF

D: -
V: TRBV6-5
size: -
J: TRBJ1-2
DNA: TGTGCCAGCAGTTATTCCCGGACGGGGCGCTATGGCTACACCTTC
CDR3: CASSYSRTGRYGYTF

D: -
V: TRBV4-3
size: few
J: TRBJ2-1
DNA: TGCGCCAGCAGCCAAGACGCCGCCAGGAGCTCCTACAATGAGCAGTTCTTC
CDR3: CASSQDAARSSYNEQFF

D: -
V: TRBV7-2
size: -
J: TRBJ2-1
DNA: TGTGCCAGCAGCCCGTCCTTCCCCAATGAGCAGTTCTTC
CDR3: CASSPSFPNEQFF

D: -
V: TRBV3-1/TRBV3-2
size: -
J: TRBJ2-1
DNA: TGTGCCAGCGGTTGGAATGAGCAGTTCTTC
CDR3: CASGWNEQFF

D: -
V: TRBV30
size: -
J: TRBJ2-3
DNA: TGTGCCTGGGTCGGATGGCTAGCGAGCTACCAGAGCACAGATACGCAGTATTTT
CDR3: CAWVGWLASYQSTDTQYF

D: -
V: TRBV30
size: -
J: TRBJ1-4
DNA: TGTGCCTGGAGTTTGCAGGGTGAAAAACTGTTTTTT
CDR3: CAWSLQGEKLFF

D: -
V: TRBV9
size: -
J: TRBJ1-2
DNA: TGTGCCAGCAGCGTAGACGGCTCAAACTATGGCTACACCTTC
CDR3: CASSVDGSNYGYTF

D: -
V: TRBV19
size: -
J: TRBJ1-3
DNA: TGTGCCAGTAGTATAGATGCGGCGGTTCATGGAAACACCATATATTTT
CDR3: CASSIDAAVHGNTIYF

D: -
V: TRBV4-1
size: -
J: TRBJ2-1
DNA: TGCGCCAGCAGCCGGAGGCCCTTCGGGGGCAATGAGCAGTTCTTC
CDR3: CASSRRPFGGNEQFF

D: TRBD1
V: TRBV23-1
size: -
J: TRBJ2-1
DNA: TGCGCCAGCAGTCGTGGTGGGACAGACACGAAACGGTTCTTC
CDR3: CASSRGGTDTKRFF

D: -
V: TRBV25-1
size: -
J: TRBJ1-5
DNA: TGTGCCAGCAGTAATAACAGGGAACCTCGGCCCCAGCATTTT
CDR3: CASSNNREPRPQHF

D: TRBD1
V: TRBV5-1
size: -
J: TRBJ2-2
DNA: TGCGCCAGCAGCTCGGGACAGGGGAGCACCGGGGAGCTGTTTTTT
CDR3: CASSSGQGSTGELFF

D: -
V: TRBV9
size: -
J: TRBJ2-1
DNA: TGTGCCAGCAGCGTAATGGGGGTCTCCTACAATGAGCAGTTCTTC
CDR3: CASSVMGVSYNEQFF

D: -
V: TRBV7-2
size: -
J: TRBJ2-7
DNA: TGTGCCAGCAGCTTAGAGGGCAGGGGCGTCGAGCAGTACTTC
CDR3: CASSLEGRGVEQYF

D: TRBD1
V: TRBV27
size: -
J: TRBJ1-1
DNA: TGTGCCAGCAACCCGACAGGGGGCACAGGAGCTTTCTTT
CDR3: CASNPTGGTGAFF

D: -
V: TRBV7-8
size: -
J: TRBJ2-4
DNA: TGTGCCAGCAGCTTTTTTCCAGGGGCGGCCAAAAACATTCAGTACTTC
CDR3: CASSFFPGAAKNIQYF

D: TRBD1
V: TRBV5-1
size: -
J: TRBJ2-1
DNA: TGCGCCAGCAGTATGGGACAGGCCTACAATGAGCAGTTCTTC
CDR3: CASSMGQAYNEQFF

D: -
V: TRBV12-3/TRBV12-4
size: -
J: TRBJ1-4
DNA: TGTGCCAGCAGTTTTTTGAATGAAAAACTGTTTTTT
CDR3: CASSFLNEKLFF

D: TRBD1
V: TRBV28
size: -
J: TRBJ1-3
DNA: TGTGCCAGCAGTTTTTTCCAGGGGGCCTCTGGAAACACCATATATTTT
CDR3: CASSFFQGASGNTIYF

D: -
V: TRBV6-1
size: -
J: TRBJ2-4
DNA: TGTGCCAGCAGCCCGGACAGAAACATTCAGTACTTC
CDR3: CASSPDRNIQYF

D: -
V: TRBV4-3
size: -
J: TRBJ1-1
DNA: TGCGCCAGCAGCCAAGATTGGGTTGGCACTGAAGCTTTCTTT
CDR3: CASSQDWVGTEAFF

D: TRBD1
V: TRBV6-1
size: -
J: TRBJ2-7
DNA: TGTGCCAGCAGTGAACGGACAGGGAGGCAGGACGAGCAGTACTTC
CDR3: CASSERTGRQDEQYF

D: -
V: TRBV10-3
size: -
J: TRBJ2-7
DNA: TGTGCCATCAGTGAGGATCACAGGGCCACCTACGAGCAGTACTTC
CDR3: CAISEDHRATYEQYF

D: -
V: TRBV6-5
size: -
J: TRBJ2-5
DNA: TGTGCCAGCAGTTACGAGAGCAGGGCTGTAGAGACCCAGTACTTC
CDR3: CASSYESRAVETQYF

D: -
V: TRBV6-1
size: -
J: TRBJ1-5
DNA: TGTGCCAGCAGTGAAAGGGGTAGGGAAAATCAGCCCCAGCATTTT
CDR3: CASSERGRENQPQHF

D: -
V: TRBV2
size: -
J: TRBJ1-2
DNA: TGTGCCACCATTCTCAGCGCCCTCTATGGCTACACCTTC
CDR3: CATILSALYGYTF

D: -
V: TRBV5-6
size: -
J: TRBJ1-5
DNA: TGTGCCAGCAGCCTAACCTTCGGTGGTGCGGGTCAGCCCCAGCATTTT
CDR3: CASSLTFGGAGQPQHF

D: -
V: TRBV12-3/TRBV12-4
size: -
J: TRBJ2-4
DNA: TGTGCCAGCAGTTTGGACAGAAGGGACATTCAGTACTTC
CDR3: CASSLDRRDIQYF

D: -
V: TRBV4-3
size: -
J: TRBJ2-1
DNA: TGCGCCAGCAGCCAAGAGCTGGCGGCAATCTACAATGAGCAGTTCTTC
CDR3: CASSQELAAIYNEQFF

D: TRBD2
V: TRBV29-1
size: -
J: TRBJ2-2
DNA: TGCAGCGTGAAATCGCGGGGGACTACCGGGGAGCTGTTTTTT
CDR3: CSVKSRGTTGELFF

D: TRBD2
V: TRBV4-1
size: -
J: TRBJ2-5
DNA: TGCGCCAGCAGCCTGCGACTAGCGGGGGGTCAAGAGACCCAGTACTTC
CDR3: CASSLRLAGGQETQYF

D: -
V: TRBV24-1
size: -
J: TRBJ1-1
DNA: TGTGCCACCAGTGATGCACAGCGGGCTGAAGCTTTCTTT
CDR3: CATSDAQRAEAFF

D: -
V: TRBV19
size: -
J: TRBJ1-1
DNA: TGTGCCAGTAGTAAGACAGCTGAAGCTTTCTTT
CDR3: CASSKTAEAFF

D: -
V: TRBV5-1
size: -
J: TRBJ2-5
DNA: TGCGCCAGCAGCTTGGGGGGCAAGGAAGAGACCCAGTACTTC
CDR3: CASSLGGKEETQYF

D: -
V: TRBV5-4
size: -
J: TRBJ1-6
DNA: TGTGCCAGCAGCGACCCCCAGAGGTCACCCCTCCACTTT
CDR3: CASSDPQRSPLHF

D: TRBD2
V: TRBV10-3
size: -
J: TRBJ2-1
DNA: TGTGCCACCGAGGGCGGGGGCAATGAGCAGTTCTTC
CDR3: CATEGGGNEQFF

D: TRBD2
V: TRBV5-1
size: -
J: TRBJ2-2
DNA: TGCGCCAGCAGCCGGGAGGGGGGCGCGACCGGGGAGCTGTTTTTT
CDR3: CASSREGGATGELFF

D: -
V: TRBV7-2
size: -
J: TRBJ1-2
DNA: TGTGCCAGCAGCTTAGCTAATTGGGGGGGGCGAAACTATGGCTACACCTTC
CDR3: CASSLANWGGRNYGYTF

D: TRBD2
V: TRBV18
size: -
J: TRBJ2-3
DNA: TGTGCCAGCTCTAGGAGGACTAGCGGGGTCACAGATACGCAGTATTTT
CDR3: CASSRRTSGVTDTQYF

D: TRBD1
V: TRBV18
size: once
J: TRBJ1-2
DNA: TGTGCCAGCTCACCTCTTGATCCAGGGGGCGGCTATGGCTACACCTTC
CDR3: CASSPLDPGGGYGYTF

D: -
V: TRBV9
size: once
J: TRBJ2-7
DNA: TGTGCCAGCAGCGGACCCAGCTACGAGCAGTACTTC
CDR3: CASSGPSYEQYF

D: TRBD2
V: TRBV3-1/TRBV3-2
size: -
J: TRBJ2-4
DNA: TGTGCCAGCAGCCAAGGGGGGGGGAGGAACATTCAGTACTTC
CDR3: CASSQGGGRNIQYF

D: TRBD2
V: TRBV5-4
size: -
J: TRBJ2-2
DNA: TGTGCCAGCAGCCCCCTTGGGGTCGGGAGGGCCAACACCGGGGAGCTGTTTTTT
CDR3: CASSPLGVGRANTGELFF

D: -
V: TRBV7-9
size: -
J: TRBJ2-5
DNA: TGTGCCAGCAGCTTAGCCTCGGAACAAGAGACCCAGTACTTC
CDR3: CASSLASEQETQYF

D: -
V: TRBV18
size: few
J: TRBJ1-2
DNA: TGTGCCAGCTCACCGTGGGCGGACTATGGCTACACCTTC
CDR3: CASSPWADYGYTF

D: TRBD2
V: TRBV4-1
size: once
J: TRBJ2-1
DNA: TGCGCCAGCAGCCTAAGCGGGAGTTCCTACAATGAGCAGTTCTTC
CDR3: CASSLSGSSYNEQFF

D: -
V: TRBV27
size: few
J: TRBJ1-3
DNA: TGTGCCAGCAGTTTATCGAGGACTTCGGGGCACACCATATATTTT
CDR3: CASSLSRTSGHTIYF

D: -
V: TRBV24-1
size: -
J: TRBJ2-2
DNA: TGTGCCACCAGTGAAGAAACAGGGTCCGGGGAGCTGTTTTTT
CDR3: CATSEETGSGELFF

D: -
V: TRBV29-1
size: -
J: TRBJ2-6
DNA: TGCAGCGTTGAAGACCGATCGATAGGGGCCAACGTCCTGACTTTC
CDR3: CSVEDRSIGANVLTF

D: -
V: TRBV5-6
size: once
J: TRBJ1-1
DNA: TGTGCCAGCAGCTTGGATAACACTGAAGCTTTCTTT
CDR3: CASSLDNTEAFF

D: -
V: TRBV18
size: -
J: TRBJ1-5
DNA: TGTGCCAGCTCACCACCCGGGACAAATCAGCCCCAGCATTTT
CDR3: CASSPPGTNQPQHF